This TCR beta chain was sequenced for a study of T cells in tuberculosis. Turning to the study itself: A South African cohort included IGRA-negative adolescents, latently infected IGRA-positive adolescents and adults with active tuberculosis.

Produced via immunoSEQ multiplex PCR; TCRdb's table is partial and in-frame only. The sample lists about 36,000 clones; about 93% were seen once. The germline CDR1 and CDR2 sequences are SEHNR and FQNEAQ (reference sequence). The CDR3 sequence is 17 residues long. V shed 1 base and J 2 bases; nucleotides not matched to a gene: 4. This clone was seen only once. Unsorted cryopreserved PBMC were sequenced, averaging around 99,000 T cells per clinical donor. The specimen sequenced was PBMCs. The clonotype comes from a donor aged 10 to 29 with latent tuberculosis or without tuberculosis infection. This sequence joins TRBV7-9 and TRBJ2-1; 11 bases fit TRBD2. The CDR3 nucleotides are TGTGCCAGCAGCTTAGGTAGCGGGGGGGGCCCCTACAATGAGCAGTTCTTC. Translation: CASSLGSGGGPYNEQFF.